This T cell receptor (beta chain) came from a study of blood T cells in healthy people across ages. A second PCR of roughly 7 to 11 cycles used a sample-barcoded 5' primer and a J-beta primer mix. Via MiXCR, TCRdb re-called the 5' RACE reads, giving one row per CDR3 protein. The sample carries about a million distinct CDR3 sequences, roughly half recorded once. V lost 0 bases to trimming and J lost 3 bases, with 10 bases between them. CDR3 size: 14 residues. Germline V CDR1 and CDR2: SGHRS, YFSETQ. This chain joins TRBV5-1 and TRBJ2-7; D unresolved. This TCR derives from a woman aged 60-75 years in good health. Sequenced sample: blood. The CDR3 loop reads CASSLVAALYEQYF. CDR3 nucleotide sequence: TGCGCCAGCAGCTTGGTGGCAGCTCTCTACGAGCAGTACTTC.